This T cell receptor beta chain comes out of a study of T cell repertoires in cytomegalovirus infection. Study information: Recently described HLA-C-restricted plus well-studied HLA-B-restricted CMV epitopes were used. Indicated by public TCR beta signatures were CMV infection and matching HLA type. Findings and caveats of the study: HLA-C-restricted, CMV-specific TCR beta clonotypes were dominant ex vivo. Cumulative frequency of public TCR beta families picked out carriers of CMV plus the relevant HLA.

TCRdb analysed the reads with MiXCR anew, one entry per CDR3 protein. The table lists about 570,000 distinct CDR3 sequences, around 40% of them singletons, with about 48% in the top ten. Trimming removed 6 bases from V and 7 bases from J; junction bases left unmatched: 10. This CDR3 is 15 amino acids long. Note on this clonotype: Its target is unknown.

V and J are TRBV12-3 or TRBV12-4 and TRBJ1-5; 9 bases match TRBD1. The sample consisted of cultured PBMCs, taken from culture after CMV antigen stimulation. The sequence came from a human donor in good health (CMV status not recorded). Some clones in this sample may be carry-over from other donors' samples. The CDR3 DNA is TGTGCCAGCAGCCAGACAGGGGGAGGAGGGCAGCCCCAGCATTTT. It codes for CASSQTGGGGQPQHF.